This T cell receptor beta chain was sequenced for a study of persistence of HIV-infected CD4 T cells (dated by TCRdb to about 2020). Regarding the research as a whole: CMV- and HIV-1 Gag-responding CD4+ T cells were isolated from ART-treated individuals so that antigen-driven clonal expansion of HIV-1-infected cells could be examined. Suppressive ART had been received by participants for a median of roughly 8 years. In the cross-participant TCR cluster analysis, about eight participants were included for CMV and roughly 7 participants were included for Gag. Apart from two participants who underwent leukapheresis at a single time point, peripheral blood samples of up to about 180 mL were collected from participants at multiple time points. Proviral sequencing was used to assess clonality among infected cells, whereas TCRbeta sequencing gauged the clonality of all cells within each sorted population. The paper's findings and limits, for the study overall: TCRbeta richness in CMV- and Gag-responding cells was significantly lower than in anti-CD3/anti-CD28-responding cells; CMV-responding cells had higher oligoclonality than CD3/CD28-stimulated and Gag-responding cells. Only a small number of individuals took part in the study, and only a limited range of antigens was tested. Within the same sorted populations, TCR oligoclonality correlated with proviral oligoclonality. Bulk TCR analyses could not be restricted to the rare CMV-responding cells that actually carried HIV-1 proviruses. Enrichment of degenerate expanded CDR3beta sequences was found in antigen-responding cells, suggesting convergent selection of CD4+ responses to CMV and Gag.

Regarding this clone: Its recognized antigen is unknown. One base away there is no much larger clone; base qualities are not given.

CDR1 and CDR2 are drawn from the germline V gene (reference sequence): SEHNR, FQNEAQ. Including cysteine and phenylalanine, the CDR3 has 15 amino acids. CDR3 DNA only is kept here, 45 bases in frame from base 1. Between the V and J ends, shortened by 5 bases and 0 bases respectively, the junction contains 13 bases. TCRbeta repertoires were sequenced from genomic DNA with the immunoSEQ hsTCRB assay version 4 in survey mode. For TCRbeta sequencing, genomic DNA was diluted to approximately 10 ng/uL, with up to about 1 ug used per sample. The authors processed their data as follows. TCRbeta data were analyzed in ImmunoSeq Analyzer 3.0, with diversity computed on productive nucleotide rearrangements. Lower-bound TCR diversity was estimated with the improved Chao index, and clonality with the Gini coefficient using the Immunarch R package. When different nucleotide rearrangements encoded the same CDR3beta amino acid sequence, each rearrangement was treated as a distinct clonotype. TCRbeta sequences significantly enriched in antigen-responding cells relative to anti-CD3/anti-CD28-activated cells were identified by differential abundance analysis. TCRs were clustered by predicted peptide-MHC specificity with GLIPH2, both within individual participants and across merged participant data sets. The immuneACCESS repertoire file appears here via TCRdb, limited to in-frame rearrangements. These files lack a portion of the clones; in checked studies, under half of the deficit traces to unresolved V genes, and the cause of the others is not known. V, J and clone size are those of that table, while D and trimming were read from the DNA. The sample has about 60,000 clones on record, about 69% of them singletons. Clones ranked in the top ten supply 1.7% of the sample.

According to the study, the label for this sample's treatment or condition signals: suppressive antiretroviral therapy. A pool of overlapping 15-mer peptides from HIV-1 Gag, at around 1 ug per peptide per mL, was used to stimulate the cells. Memory CD4+ T cells that did not respond, being CD40L-negative, CD69-negative and CD45RO-high, were sorted as memory populations depleted of antigen-responding cells. HIV-1-infected adults in whom suppressive ART had been started during chronic infection were enrolled as participants. For at least 4 years, participants had undetectable plasma HIV-1 RNA, below 50 copies/mL. To be included, a participant needed positive CMV serology and a CD4+ T cell count above 400 cells/uL. Before stimulation, PBMCs were isolated using density centrifugation and then depleted of CD8+ T cells. CD8-depleted PBMCs were stimulated for 15 to 20 hours with anti-CD28/CD49d costimulation, CD40-blocking antibody and enfuvirtide to prevent new infections. Cells were sorted on a Beckman Coulter MoFlo Legacy or XDP sorter, with propidium iodide excluding dead cells. For samples with more than one million cells, genomic DNA was extracted with the QIAamp DNA Mini Kit, and for all other samples the Quick-DNA Microprep Kit was used.

The clonotype originates from an adult man with HIV who was CMV-seropositive. Recombination linked TRBV7-9 to TRBJ1-2, with no confident D gene call. Sequencing was performed on CD4+ T cells sorted from PBMCs after roughly 18-hour stimulation, taken from a patient who received antiretroviral therapy. The cell subset or site label for this specimen denotes: CD40L-CD69- CD45RO-high memory CD4 T cells not responding to Gag peptides. The CDR3 region: CASSPPRTANYGYTF. The DNA sequence follows: TGTGCCAGCAGCCCCCCCCGGACGGCTAACTATGGCTACACCTTC.